This TCR beta chain was found in a study of blood T cells in healthy people across ages. Study at large: The template switching approach captured approximately one barcoded beta molecule for every two T cells. Broader study findings: Across samples, TCR beta diversity tracked strongly with naive T cell percentage.

A second about 6 to 12 cycle PCR used barcoded and J-beta primers. TCRdb recomputed calls from the 5' RACE reads with MiXCR, one row per CDR3 protein. The sample carries fewer than 900,000 distinct CDR3 sequences, around 46% recorded once. CDR3 length: 13 residues. Trimming pared 6 bases from V and 2 bases from J, leaving 9 bases between. The germline V gene has CDR1 SNHLY and CDR2 FYNNEI. This clonotype was recorded a few times. The target antigen is unknown. The chain joins TRBV2 to TRBJ2-3; D is uncertain. The specimen sequenced was blood. The origin of this receptor is a woman in her fifties or sixties in good health. The CDR3 sequence: CASRPTLTDTQYF. CDR3 sequence (DNA): TGTGCCAGCAGGCCTACACTCACAGATACGCAGTATTTT.